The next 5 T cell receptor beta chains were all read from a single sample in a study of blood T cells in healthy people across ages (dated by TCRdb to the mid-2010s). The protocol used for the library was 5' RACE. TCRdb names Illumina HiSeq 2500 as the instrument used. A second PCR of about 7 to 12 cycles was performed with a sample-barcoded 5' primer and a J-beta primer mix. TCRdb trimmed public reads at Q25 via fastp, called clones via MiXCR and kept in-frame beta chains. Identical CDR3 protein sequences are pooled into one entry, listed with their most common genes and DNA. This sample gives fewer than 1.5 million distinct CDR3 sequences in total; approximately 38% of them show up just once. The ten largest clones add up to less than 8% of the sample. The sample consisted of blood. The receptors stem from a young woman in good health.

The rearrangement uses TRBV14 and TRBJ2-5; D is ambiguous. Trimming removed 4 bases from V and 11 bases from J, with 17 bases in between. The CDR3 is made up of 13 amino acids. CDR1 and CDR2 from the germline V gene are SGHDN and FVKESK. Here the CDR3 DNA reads TGTGCCAGCAGCCGCCTGAGAGTCAATGAGCAGTACTTC. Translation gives CASSRLRVNEQYF. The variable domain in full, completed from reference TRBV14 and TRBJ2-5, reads EAGVTQFPSHSVIEKGQTVTLRCDPISGHDNLYWYRRVMGKEIKFLLHFVKESKQDESGMPNNRFLAERTGGTYSTLKVQPAELEDSGVYFCASSRLRVNEQYFGPGTRLLVL.

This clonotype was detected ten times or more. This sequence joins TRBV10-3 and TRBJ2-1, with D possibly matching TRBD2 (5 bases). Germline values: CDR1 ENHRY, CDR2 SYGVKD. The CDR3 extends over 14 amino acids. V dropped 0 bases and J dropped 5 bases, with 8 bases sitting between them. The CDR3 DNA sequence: TGTGCCATCAGTGAGTCGGACTGGAACAATGAGCAGTTCTTC. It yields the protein CAISESDWNNEQFF.

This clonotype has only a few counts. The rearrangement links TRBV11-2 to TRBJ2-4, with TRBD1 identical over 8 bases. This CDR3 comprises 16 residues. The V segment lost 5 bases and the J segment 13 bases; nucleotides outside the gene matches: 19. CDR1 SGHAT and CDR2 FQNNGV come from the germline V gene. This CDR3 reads CASSTTTGASGVEQYF. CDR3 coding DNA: TGTGCCAGCAGCACGACGACAGGGGCATCGGGTGTGGAGCAGTACTTC.

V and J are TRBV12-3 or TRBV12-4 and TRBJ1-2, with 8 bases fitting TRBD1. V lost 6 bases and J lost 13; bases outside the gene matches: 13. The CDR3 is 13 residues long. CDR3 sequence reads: CASRKTGVGLSTF. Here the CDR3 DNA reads TGTGCCAGCAGAAAGACAGGGGTCGGCCTATCCACCTTC.

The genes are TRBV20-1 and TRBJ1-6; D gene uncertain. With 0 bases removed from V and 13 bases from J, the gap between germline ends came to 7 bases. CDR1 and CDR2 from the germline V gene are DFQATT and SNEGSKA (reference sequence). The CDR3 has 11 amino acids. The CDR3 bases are TGCAGTGCTAGAGATCGCGAGCCCCTCCACTTT. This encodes CSARDREPLHF.